This T cell receptor beta chain was sequenced for a study of radiotherapy plus CTLA-4 blockade in lung cancer. Points from the study as a whole: TCR clones of tumor origin grew in blood after radiotherapy plus ipilimumab.

The CDR3 consists of 15 residues. CDR1 and CDR2 from the germline V gene are SGDLS and YYNGEE. The V gene lost 2 bases and the J gene lost 3 bases, with 15 bases spanning the gap. Worth noting for this clone: Its antigen is still unknown.

Measured with immunoSEQ multiplex PCR; TCRdb has only the in-frame clones, and not every one. Among 77,000 or so clones listed, roughly 70% were seen once. The V gene is TRBV9, the J gene TRBJ2-7, with a weak D call TRBD2 (7 bases). This specimen was peripheral blood, taken from a patient treated with radiotherapy plus ipilimumab. This sequence was found in a human donor with non-small cell lung cancer whose response to radiotherapy plus ipilimumab could not be evaluated. CDR3 region: CASSVDWGGHYEQYF. In DNA form, the CDR3 reads TGTGCCAGCAGCGTGGACTGGGGGGGCCACTACGAGCAGTACTTC.